Below, 17 T cell receptor beta chains from the same sample are listed, as sequenced in a study of blood T cell repertoires in COVID-19. Generated by immunoSEQ multiplex PCR, the TCRdb table keeps only in-frame clones and is missing some. The sample shows around 170,000 clones, roughly 83% of them seen only once. The sequenced sample consisted of peripheral blood. The source is a human donor in a cohort sampled during active COVID-19.

In its sample, this clone was seen a few times. The chain uses TRBV28 and TRBJ1-6; D is unresolved. There are 16 residues in the CDR3. CDR1 and CDR2 from the germline V gene are MDHEN and SYDVKM. V lost 2 bases to trimming and J lost 4 bases, with 12 bases between them. The CDR3 nucleotides read TGTGCCAGCAGTTTAAGTCTGAGCCGATATAATTCACCCCTCCACTTT. Its translation: CASSLSLSRYNSPLHF.

The chain carries TRBV11-2 and TRBJ2-3; TRBD2 might be the D (5 bases). V shed 2 bases and J shed 2 bases, with 14 bases lying between them. The V gene's germline CDR1 is SGHAT and CDR2 FQNNGV. CDR3 size: 16 residues. The CDR3 protein is CASSLNAGRLTDTQYF. CDR3 DNA: TGTGCCAGCAGCTTAAACGCGGGTCGACTCACAGATACGCAGTATTTT. The full variable domain, rest sourced from reference TRBV11-2 and TRBJ2-3, is EAGVAQSPRYKIIEKRQSVAFWCNPISGHATLYWYQQILGQGPKLLIQFQNNGVVDDSQLPKDRFSAERLKGVDSTLKIQPAKLEDSAVYLCASSLNAGRLTDTQYFGPGTRLTVL.

The gene calls are TRBV21-1 and TRBJ1-3; the table gives TRBD1 as D, unverified against the DNA. TRBV21-1 is recorded as a pseudogene. This CDR3 spans 15 amino acids. Here the CDR3 DNA reads TGTGCCAGCAGCGAGCCCAAGGGGGCGGGAAACACCATATATTTT. Encoded protein: CASSEPKGAGNTIYF.

This clone occurred a few times. This rearrangement joins TRBV10-3 to TRBJ1-2; D call uncertain. V was trimmed by 3 bases and J by 1 base, leaving 3 bases between them. Germline assignment: CDR1 ENHRY and CDR2 SYGVKD. The CDR3 is 12 amino acids. CDR3 coding DNA: TGTGCCATCAGTGAATATAACTATGGCTACACCTTC. Translated, it gives CAISEYNYGYTF.

The chain joins TRBV6-6 to TRBJ2-7; 10 bases are a match to TRBD1. This CDR3 contains 14 residues. V lost 8 bases to trimming and J lost 4 bases; unmatched junction nucleotides: 8. The germline gives CDR1 MNHNY, CDR2 SVGAGI (reference sequence). The CDR3 bases are TGTGCCAGCTCGTCCGGGACAGGGGTATACGAGCAGTACTTC. This sequence encodes CASSSGTGVYEQYF.

The chain couples TRBV6-6 to TRBJ1-2; the D is unclear. V lost 4 bases and J 13 bases, leaving 19 bases between the germline ends. The CDR3 totals 13 residues. CDR1 MNHNY and CDR2 SVGAGI come from the germline V gene (reference sequence). The CDR3 region has the DNA TGTGCCAGCAGTTTACCGAATGGGTCCCAGCGCACCTTC. It encodes CASSLPNGSQRTF.

J is TRBJ1-1 and V is TRBV19; D may be TRBD1 (5 bases). The germline V gene encodes CDR1 LNHDA and CDR2 SQIVND (reference sequence). The CDR3 totals 14 residues. V was shortened by 4 bases and J by 4 bases, with 13 bases between the two germline ends. Here the CDR3 DNA reads TGTGCCAGTAGTACCCAGGGAGGGACCACTGAAGCTTTCTTT. Translating gives CASSTQGGTTEAFF.

The V call is TRBV7-3, the J call TRBJ2-5; TRBD2 aligns across 10 bases. The germline gives CDR1 SGHTA, CDR2 FQGTGA. J gave up 5 bases and V 3 bases, and 0 bases lay outside the gene matches. This CDR3 has 13 amino acids. The CDR3 DNA sequence: TGTGCCAGCAGCTTTAGCGGGGGGGAGACCCAGTACTTC. Amino acid sequence: CASSFSGGETQYF.

This chain joins TRBV19 and TRBJ1-1; weak D call: TRBD1 (5 bases). The V end was cut by 5 bases, the J end by 3 bases, with 13 bases between. This CDR3 is 14 amino acids long. From germline, CDR1 is LNHDA and CDR2 SQIVND (reference sequence). CDR3 DNA: TGTGCCAGTAGTCCCCAGGGTTGGTACACTGAAGCTTTCTTT. It codes for CASSPQGWYTEAFF.

The chain joins TRBV7-3 to TRBJ2-7; weak D call: TRBD2 (6 bases). The CDR3 extends over 14 amino acids. The germline V and J ends were trimmed by 3 bases and 4 bases, with 13 bases remaining between them. Germline-derived CDR1 and CDR2 are SGHTA and FQGTGA. The DNA of the CDR3 is TGTGCCAGCAGCTTGGGGGGATCCCAATACGAGCAGTACTTC. Translated: CASSLGGSQYEQYF.

The gene calls are TRBV7-9 and TRBJ1-3; no clear D. The CDR3 has 15 amino acids. CDR1 and CDR2 from the germline V gene are SEHNR and FQNEAQ (reference sequence). The V and J ends lost 1 base and 2 bases respectively, with 9 bases between them. CDR3 bases: TGTGCCAGCAGCTTAGTGGGTGGGCCTGGAAACACCATATATTTT. It translates to CASSLVGGPGNTIYF.

This chain joins TRBV28 and TRBJ2-7; 7 bases agree with TRBD2. The germline CDR1 and CDR2 sequences are MDHEN and SYDVKM. The CDR3 spans 14 residues. Trimming removed 3 bases from V and 4 bases from J; junction bases left unmatched: 6. CDR3 region: CASSFGTILYEQYF. DNA for the CDR3: TGTGCCAGCAGTTTTGGGACTATCCTATACGAGCAGTACTTC.

The genes are TRBV27 and TRBJ2-1; the D gene is possibly TRBD1 (6 bases). CDR3 size: 15 residues. V was trimmed by 5 bases and J by 6 bases, leaving 17 bases between them. Germline V gene lookup returns CDR1 MNHEY and CDR2 SMNVEV (reference sequence). CDR3 in amino acids: CASSPQGRTRNEQFF. The CDR3 DNA reads TGTGCCAGCAGTCCCCAGGGGCGGACACGCAATGAGCAGTTCTTC.

Written as DNA, the CDR3 is TGTGCCAGCAGCCAAGACGGGGTCTATGAGCAGTTCTTC. Protein product: CASSQDGVYEQFF. The V gene is TRBV4-2, the J gene TRBJ2-1; possible D gene TRBD2, 5 bases. The CDR3 consists of 13 residues. Germline V gives CDR1 LGHNA, CDR2 YNFKEQ. Trimming stripped 0 bases from V and 8 bases from J, with 8 bases between.

This clone has only one observation. The gene calls are TRBV5-3 and TRBJ2-3; possible D gene TRBD1, 6 bases. TRBV5-3 is annotated as an ORF whose role is uncertain. The CDR3 loop spans 17 amino acids. Trimming pared 0 bases from V and 2 bases from J, leaving 16 bases between. This CDR3 is CARSLARQARHTDTQYF. The CDR3 nucleotides read TGTGCCAGAAGCTTGGCCCGACAGGCACGACACACAGATACGCAGTATTTT.

The chain recombines TRBV6-1 with TRBJ1-5; 8 bases align to TRBD1. Germline V lookup: CDR1 MNHNS, CDR2 SASEGT. The CDR3 extends over 19 amino acids. The ends lost 1 base at V and 0 bases at J; junction bases unmatched: 11. The CDR3 reads CASSEGVPGQADSNQPQHF. CDR3 coding DNA: TGTGCCAGCAGTGAAGGGGTCCCGGGACAGGCCGATAGCAATCAGCCCCAGCATTTT.

This clone was picked up one time. This chain links TRBV6-2 or TRBV6-3 with TRBJ2-4; D possibly corresponds to TRBD1 (6 bases). The CDR3 is made up of 16 amino acids. V was trimmed by 6 bases and J by 0 bases, leaving 15 bases between them. Germline CDR1 MNHEY, CDR2 SVGEGT. The CDR3 loop reads CASSLQTGRAKNIQYF. The CDR3 nucleotides read TGTGCCAGCAGCCTCCAGACAGGAAGAGCCAAAAACATTCAGTACTTC.